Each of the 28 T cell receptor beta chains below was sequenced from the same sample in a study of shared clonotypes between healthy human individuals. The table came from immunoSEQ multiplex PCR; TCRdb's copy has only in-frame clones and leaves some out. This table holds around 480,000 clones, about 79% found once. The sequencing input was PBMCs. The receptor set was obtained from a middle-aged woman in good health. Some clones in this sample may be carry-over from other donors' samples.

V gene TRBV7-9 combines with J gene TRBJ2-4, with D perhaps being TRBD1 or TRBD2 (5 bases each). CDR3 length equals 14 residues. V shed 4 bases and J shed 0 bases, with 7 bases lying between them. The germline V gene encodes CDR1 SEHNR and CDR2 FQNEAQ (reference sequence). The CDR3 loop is CASSSGTAKNIQYF. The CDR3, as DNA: TGTGCCAGCAGCTCCGGGACAGCCAAAAACATTCAGTACTTC.

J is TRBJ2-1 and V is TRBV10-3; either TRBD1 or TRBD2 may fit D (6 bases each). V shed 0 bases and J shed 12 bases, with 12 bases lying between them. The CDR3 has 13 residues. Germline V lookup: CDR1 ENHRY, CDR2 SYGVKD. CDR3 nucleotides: TGTGCCATCAGTGAGTCTTGGGGGGCCGGGCAGTTCTTC. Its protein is CAISESWGAGQFF.

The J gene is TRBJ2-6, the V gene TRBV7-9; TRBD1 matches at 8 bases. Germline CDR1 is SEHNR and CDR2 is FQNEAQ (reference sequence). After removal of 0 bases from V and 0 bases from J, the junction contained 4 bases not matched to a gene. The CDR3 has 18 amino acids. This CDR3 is CASSLAGTGNSGANVLTF. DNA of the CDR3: TGTGCCAGCAGCTTAGCAGGGACAGGTAACTCTGGGGCCAACGTCCTGACTTTC.

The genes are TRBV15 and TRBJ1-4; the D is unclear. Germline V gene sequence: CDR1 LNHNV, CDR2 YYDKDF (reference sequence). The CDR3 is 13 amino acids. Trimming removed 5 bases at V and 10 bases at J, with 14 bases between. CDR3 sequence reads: CATSGSGVAKLFF. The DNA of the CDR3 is TGTGCCACCAGCGGAAGCGGGGTGGCAAAACTGTTTTTT.

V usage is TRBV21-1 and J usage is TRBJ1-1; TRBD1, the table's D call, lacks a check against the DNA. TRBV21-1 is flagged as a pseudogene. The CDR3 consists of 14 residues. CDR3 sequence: CASSKKAGYTEAFF. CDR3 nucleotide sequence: TGTGCCAGCAGCAAAAAGGCAGGGTACACTGAAGCTTTCTTT.

In DNA, the CDR3 is TGTGCCTGGAGTGCTGGGACCGAGGGAAACACCATATATTTT. It is translated as CAWSAGTEGNTIYF. The J gene is TRBJ1-3, the V gene TRBV30; weak D call: TRBD1 (5 bases). Trimming cost V 1 base and J 4 bases, with 11 bases left between them. Germline CDR1 and CDR2: GTSNPN and SVGIG (reference sequence). CDR3 length equals 14 residues.

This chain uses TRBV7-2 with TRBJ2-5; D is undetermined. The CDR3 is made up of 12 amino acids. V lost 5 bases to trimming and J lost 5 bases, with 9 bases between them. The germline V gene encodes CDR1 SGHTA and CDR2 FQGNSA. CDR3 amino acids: CASSRNGETQYF. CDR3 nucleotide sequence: TGTGCCAGCAGCCGAAATGGGGAGACCCAGTACTTC. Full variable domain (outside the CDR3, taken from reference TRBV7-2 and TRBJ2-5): GAGVSQSPSNKVTEKGKDVELRCDPISGHTALYWYRQSLGQGLEFLIYFQGNSAPDKSGLPSDRFSAERTGGSVSTLTIQRTQQEDSAVYLCASSRNGETQYFGPGTRLLVL.

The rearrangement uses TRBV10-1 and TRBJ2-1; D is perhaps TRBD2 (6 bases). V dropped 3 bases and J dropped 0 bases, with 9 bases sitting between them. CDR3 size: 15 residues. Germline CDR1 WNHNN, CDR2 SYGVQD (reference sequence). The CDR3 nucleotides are TGCGCCAGCAGTGAATCGGGGGACTCCTACAATGAGCAGTTCTTC. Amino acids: CASSESGDSYNEQFF.

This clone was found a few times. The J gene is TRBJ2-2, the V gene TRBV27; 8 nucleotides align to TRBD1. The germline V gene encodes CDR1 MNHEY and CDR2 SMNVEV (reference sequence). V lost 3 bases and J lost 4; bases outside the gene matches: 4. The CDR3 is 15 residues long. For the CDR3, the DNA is TGTGCCAGCAGTTTCAGGGGGCCCAGCACCGGGGAGCTGTTTTTT. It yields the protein CASSFRGPSTGELFF.

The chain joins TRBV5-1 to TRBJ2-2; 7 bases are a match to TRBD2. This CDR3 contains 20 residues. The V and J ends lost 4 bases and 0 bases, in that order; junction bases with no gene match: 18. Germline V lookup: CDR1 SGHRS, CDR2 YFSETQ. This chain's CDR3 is CASSRSSGPLLPSNTGELFF. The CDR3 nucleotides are TGCGCCAGCAGCCGCTCTAGCGGACCACTACTACCATCGAACACCGGGGAGCTGTTTTTT.

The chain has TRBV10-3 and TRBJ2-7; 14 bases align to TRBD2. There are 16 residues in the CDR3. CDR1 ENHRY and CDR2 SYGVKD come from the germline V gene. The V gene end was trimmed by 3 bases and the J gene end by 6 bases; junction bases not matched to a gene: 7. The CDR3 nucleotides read TGTGCCATCAGTGACGGGGGACTAGCGGGAGTCGGCGAGCAGTACTTC. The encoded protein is CAISDGGLAGVGEQYF.

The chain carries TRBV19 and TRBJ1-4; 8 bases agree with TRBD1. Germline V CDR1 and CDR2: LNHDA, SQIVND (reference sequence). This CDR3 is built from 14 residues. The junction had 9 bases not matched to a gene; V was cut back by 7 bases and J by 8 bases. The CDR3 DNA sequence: TGTGCCAGTACCCCCGGACAGGGAGGCGAAAAACTGTTTTTT. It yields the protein CASTPGQGGEKLFF.

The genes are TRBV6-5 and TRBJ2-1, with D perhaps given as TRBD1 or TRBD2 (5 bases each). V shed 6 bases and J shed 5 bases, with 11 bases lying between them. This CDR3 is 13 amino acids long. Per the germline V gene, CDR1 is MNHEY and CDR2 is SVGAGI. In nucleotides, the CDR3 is TGTGCCAGCAGGTGGGGACCCGACAATGAGCAGTTCTTC. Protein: CASRWGPDNEQFF.

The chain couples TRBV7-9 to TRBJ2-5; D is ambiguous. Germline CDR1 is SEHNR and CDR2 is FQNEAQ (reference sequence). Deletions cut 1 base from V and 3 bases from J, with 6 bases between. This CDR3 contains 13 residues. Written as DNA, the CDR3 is TGTGCCAGCAGCTTAGGGACGGAAGAGACCCAGTACTTC. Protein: CASSLGTEETQYF.

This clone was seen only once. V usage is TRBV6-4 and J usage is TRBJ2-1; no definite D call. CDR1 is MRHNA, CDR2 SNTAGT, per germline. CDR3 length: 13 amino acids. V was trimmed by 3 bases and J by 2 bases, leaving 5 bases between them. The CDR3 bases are TGTGCCAGCAGTGAGGGTGCCTACAATGAGCAGTTCTTC. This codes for CASSEGAYNEQFF.

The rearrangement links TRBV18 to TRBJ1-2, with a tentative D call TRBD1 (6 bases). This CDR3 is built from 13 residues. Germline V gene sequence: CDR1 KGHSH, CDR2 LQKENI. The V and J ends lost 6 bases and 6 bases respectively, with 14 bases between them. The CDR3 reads CASSDSRGDGYTF. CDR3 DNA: TGTGCCAGCTCGGACAGCAGAGGGGATGGCTACACCTTC.

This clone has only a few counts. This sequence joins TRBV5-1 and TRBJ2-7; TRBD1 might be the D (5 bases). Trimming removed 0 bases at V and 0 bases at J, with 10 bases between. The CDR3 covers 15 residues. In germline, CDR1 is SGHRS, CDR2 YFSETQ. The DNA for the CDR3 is TGCGCCAGCAGCTTGGGTGTGGGGCGCTCCTACGAGCAGTACTTC. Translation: CASSLGVGRSYEQYF.

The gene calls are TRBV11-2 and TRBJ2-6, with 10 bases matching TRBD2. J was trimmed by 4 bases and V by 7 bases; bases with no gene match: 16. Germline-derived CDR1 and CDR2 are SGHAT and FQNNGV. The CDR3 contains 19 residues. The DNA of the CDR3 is TGTGCCAGCAACTTTGGGGCCTCTAGCGGGAGCGGAGGGGCCAACGTCCTGACTTTC. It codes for CASNFGASSGSGGANVLTF.

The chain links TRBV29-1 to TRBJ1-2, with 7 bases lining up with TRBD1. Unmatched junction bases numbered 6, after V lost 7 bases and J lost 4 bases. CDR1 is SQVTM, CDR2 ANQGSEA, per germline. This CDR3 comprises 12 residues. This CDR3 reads CSAETGSYGYTF. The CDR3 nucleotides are TGCAGCGCAGAGACAGGGTCCTATGGCTACACCTTC.

The CDR3 loop is CASSTRSPNEQFF. The CDR3 bases are TGTGCCAGCAGTACCCGGTCCCCCAATGAGCAGTTCTTC. The chain is built from TRBV27 and TRBJ2-1; D not resolved. Trimming shortened V by 5 bases and J by 6 bases, and 11 bases separated the two germline ends. The V gene's germline CDR1 is MNHEY and CDR2 SMNVEV (reference sequence). The CDR3 length is 13 residues.

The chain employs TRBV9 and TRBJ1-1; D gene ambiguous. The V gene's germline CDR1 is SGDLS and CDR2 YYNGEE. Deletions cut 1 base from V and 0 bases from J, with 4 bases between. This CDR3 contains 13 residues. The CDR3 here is CASSVSLNTEAFF. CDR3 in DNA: TGTGCCAGCAGCGTAAGTTTGAACACTGAAGCTTTCTTT.

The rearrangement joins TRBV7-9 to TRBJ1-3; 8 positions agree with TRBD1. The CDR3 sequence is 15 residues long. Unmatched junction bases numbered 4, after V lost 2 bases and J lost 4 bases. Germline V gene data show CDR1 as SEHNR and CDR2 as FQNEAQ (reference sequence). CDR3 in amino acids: CASSLFRGPGNTIYF. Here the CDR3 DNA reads TGTGCCAGCAGCTTATTCAGGGGGCCAGGAAACACCATATATTTT.

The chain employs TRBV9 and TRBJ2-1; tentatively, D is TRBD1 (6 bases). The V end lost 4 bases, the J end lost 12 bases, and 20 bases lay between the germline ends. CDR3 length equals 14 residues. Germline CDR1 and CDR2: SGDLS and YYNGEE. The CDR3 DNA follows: TGTGCCAGCAGCTACAGGGTAGGCGGCCGAGGGCAGTTCTTC. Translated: CASSYRVGGRGQFF.

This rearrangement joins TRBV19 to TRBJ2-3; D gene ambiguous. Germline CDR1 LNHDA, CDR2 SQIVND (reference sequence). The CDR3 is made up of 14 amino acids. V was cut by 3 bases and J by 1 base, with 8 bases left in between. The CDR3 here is CASSIGLGTDTQYF. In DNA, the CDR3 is TGTGCCAGTAGTATCGGGCTCGGCACAGATACGCAGTATTTT.

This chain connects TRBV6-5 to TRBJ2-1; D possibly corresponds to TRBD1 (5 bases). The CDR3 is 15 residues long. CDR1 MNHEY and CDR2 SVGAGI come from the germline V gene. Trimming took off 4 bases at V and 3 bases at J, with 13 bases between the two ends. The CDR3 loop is CASSSTGANYNEQFF. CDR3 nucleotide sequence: TGTGCCAGCAGTTCAACAGGAGCTAACTACAATGAGCAGTTCTTC.

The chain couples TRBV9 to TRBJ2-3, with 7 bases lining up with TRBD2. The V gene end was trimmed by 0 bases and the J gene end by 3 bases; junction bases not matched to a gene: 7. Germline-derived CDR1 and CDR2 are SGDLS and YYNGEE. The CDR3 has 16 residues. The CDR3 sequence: CASSVDSGTGTDTQYF. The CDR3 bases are TGTGCCAGCAGCGTAGACAGCGGGACGGGGACAGATACGCAGTATTTT.

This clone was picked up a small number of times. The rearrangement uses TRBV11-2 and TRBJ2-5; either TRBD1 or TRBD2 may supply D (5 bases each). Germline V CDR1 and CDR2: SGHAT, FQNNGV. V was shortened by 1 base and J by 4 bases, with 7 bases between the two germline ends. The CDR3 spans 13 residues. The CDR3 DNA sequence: TGTGCCAGCAGCTTAGTTGGGGGAGAGACCCAGTACTTC. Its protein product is CASSLVGGETQYF.

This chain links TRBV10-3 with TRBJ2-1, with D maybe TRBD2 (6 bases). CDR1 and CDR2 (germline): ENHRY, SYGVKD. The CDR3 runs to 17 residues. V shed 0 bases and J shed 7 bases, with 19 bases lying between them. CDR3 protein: CAISESWLANGKNEQFF. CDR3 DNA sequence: TGTGCCATCAGTGAGTCGTGGCTAGCGAACGGGAAAAATGAGCAGTTCTTC.